This T cell receptor (beta chain) was documented in a study of cytotoxic CD8 clonotypes in ibrutinib-treated CLL. Profiling relied on immunoSEQ multiplex PCR, and the TCRdb table lists in-frame clones only, not all of them. The sample carries 150,000 to 200,000 clones, around 80% recorded once. Trimming took 1 base from V and 7 from J, leaving 8 bases between them. The CDR3 extends over 14 amino acids. CDR1 and CDR2 from the germline V gene are SEHNR and FQNEAQ (reference sequence). The chain couples TRBV7-9 to TRBJ1-6, with unresolved D. This receptor was taken from a human donor with chronic lymphocytic leukemia. The sequences come from PBMCs, collected after 24 months of ibrutinib treatment. The CDR3 loop reads CASSLVLENSPLHF. The CDR3 DNA sequence: TGTGCCAGCAGCTTAGTTTTGGAGAATTCACCCCTCCACTTT.